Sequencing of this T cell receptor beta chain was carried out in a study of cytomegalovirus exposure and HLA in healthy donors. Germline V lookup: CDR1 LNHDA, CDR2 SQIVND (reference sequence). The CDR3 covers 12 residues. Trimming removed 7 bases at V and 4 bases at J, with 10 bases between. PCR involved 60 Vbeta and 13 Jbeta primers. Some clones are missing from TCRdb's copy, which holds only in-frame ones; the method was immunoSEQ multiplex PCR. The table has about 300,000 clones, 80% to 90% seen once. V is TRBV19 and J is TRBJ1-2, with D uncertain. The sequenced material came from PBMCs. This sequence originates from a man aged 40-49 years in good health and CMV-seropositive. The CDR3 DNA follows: TGTGCCAGTACTCCCGGAGTCTATGGCTACACCTTC. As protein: CASTPGVYGYTF.